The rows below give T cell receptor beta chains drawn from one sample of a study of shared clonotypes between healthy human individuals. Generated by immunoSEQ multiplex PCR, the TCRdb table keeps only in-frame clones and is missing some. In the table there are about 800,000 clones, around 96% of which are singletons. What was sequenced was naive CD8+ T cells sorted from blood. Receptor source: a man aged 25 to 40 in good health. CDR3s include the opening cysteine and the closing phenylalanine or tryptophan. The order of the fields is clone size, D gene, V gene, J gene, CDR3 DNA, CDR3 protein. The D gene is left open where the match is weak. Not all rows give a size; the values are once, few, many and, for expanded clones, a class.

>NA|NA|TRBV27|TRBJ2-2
TGTGCCAGCAGTGCCGACGTCCCTGGGGAGCTGTTTTTT
CASSADVPGELFF
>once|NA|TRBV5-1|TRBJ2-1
TGCGCCAGCAGCGGAGATGGTAATGAGCAGTTCTTC
CASSGDGNEQFF
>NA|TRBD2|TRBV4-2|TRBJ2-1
TGTGCCAGCAGCCAAACTAGCGTAAGCTCCTACAATGAGCAGTTCTTC
CASSQTSVSSYNEQFF
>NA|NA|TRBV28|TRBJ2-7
TGTGCCAGCACCACAGTGGGGTCCGCCTACGAGCAGTACTTC
CASTTVGSAYEQYF
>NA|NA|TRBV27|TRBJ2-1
TGTGTAACAGGATACAATGAGCAGTTCTTC
CVTGYNEQFF
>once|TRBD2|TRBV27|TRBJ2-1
TGTGGAAGCGGGAGTCTCTACAATGAGCAGTTCTTC
CGSGSLYNEQFF
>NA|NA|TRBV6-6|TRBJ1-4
TGTGCCAGCAGGGAAAGGGCCCTTAATGAAAAACTGTTTTTT
CASRERALNEKLFF
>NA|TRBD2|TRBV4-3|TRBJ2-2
TGCGCCAGCAGCCAAGATCTAGTGGGACTAGCGGGGCCGAACACCGGGGAGCTGTTTTTT
CASSQDLVGLAGPNTGELFF
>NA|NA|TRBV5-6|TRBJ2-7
TGTGCCAGCAGTTTTGACAGTCCAAGCTCCTACGAGCAGTACTTC
CASSFDSPSSYEQYF
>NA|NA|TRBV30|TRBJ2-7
TGTGCCTGGAGTGTAGGTTCGGGTGAGCAGTACTTC
CAWSVGSGEQYF
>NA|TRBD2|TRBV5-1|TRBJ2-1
TGCGCCAGCAGCCCGGGACTATTCTCCTACAATGAGCAGTTCTTC
CASSPGLFSYNEQFF
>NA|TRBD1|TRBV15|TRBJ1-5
TGTGCCACCTCAAGGACAGGGTTTCAGCCCCAGCATTTT
CATSRTGFQPQHF
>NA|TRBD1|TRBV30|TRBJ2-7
TGTGCCTGGAGCGGGACAGAGGGCCCTCTGGAGCAGTACTTC
CAWSGTEGPLEQYF
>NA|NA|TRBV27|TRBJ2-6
TGTGCCAGCGGGGGCGGGACACACTCTGGGGCCAACGTCCTGACTTTC
CASGGGTHSGANVLTF
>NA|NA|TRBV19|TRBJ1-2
TGTGCCACCAGGGAGCCGGACAGATTAAGCGGTAGCTATGGCTACACCTTC
CATREPDRLSGSYGYTF
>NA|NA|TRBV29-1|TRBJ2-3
TGCAGCGTTGAGGGAGACAGAGATACGCAGTATTTT
CSVEGDRDTQYF
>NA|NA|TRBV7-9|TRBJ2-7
TGTGCCAGCAGCGGAAGAGGAACGGGAGATAACGAGCAGTACTTC
CASSGRGTGDNEQYF
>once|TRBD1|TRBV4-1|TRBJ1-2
TGCGCCAGCAGCCAAGAAGGGGGCGCCAACTATGGCTACACCTTC
CASSQEGGANYGYTF
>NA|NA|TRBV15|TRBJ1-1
TGTGCCACCAGCAGTAGCTTGAACACTGAAGCTTTCTTT
CATSSSLNTEAFF
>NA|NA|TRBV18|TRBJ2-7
TGTGCCAGCTCACCACCGGCAGGGCAATCCTACGAGCAGTACTTC
CASSPPAGQSYEQYF
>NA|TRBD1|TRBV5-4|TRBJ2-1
TGTGCCAGCAGCAGCCGGGACAGGGGCTTCAATGAGCAGTTCTTC
CASSSRDRGFNEQFF
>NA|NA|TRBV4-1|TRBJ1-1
TGCGCCAGCAGCTCGTCGGTGGTGGGGGGAACTTTCTTT
CASSSSVVGGTFF
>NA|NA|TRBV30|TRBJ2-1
TGTGCCTGGAGTGTAGGGGGTGATGAGCAGTTCTTC
CAWSVGGDEQFF
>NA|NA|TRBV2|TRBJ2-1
TGTGCCAGCAGTGACTTTGGCGAAAGCAATGAGCAGTTCTTC
CASSDFGESNEQFF
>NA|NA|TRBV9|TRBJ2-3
TGTGCCAGCAGCGACCTCGGTGGATACACAGATACGCAGTATTTT
CASSDLGGYTDTQYF